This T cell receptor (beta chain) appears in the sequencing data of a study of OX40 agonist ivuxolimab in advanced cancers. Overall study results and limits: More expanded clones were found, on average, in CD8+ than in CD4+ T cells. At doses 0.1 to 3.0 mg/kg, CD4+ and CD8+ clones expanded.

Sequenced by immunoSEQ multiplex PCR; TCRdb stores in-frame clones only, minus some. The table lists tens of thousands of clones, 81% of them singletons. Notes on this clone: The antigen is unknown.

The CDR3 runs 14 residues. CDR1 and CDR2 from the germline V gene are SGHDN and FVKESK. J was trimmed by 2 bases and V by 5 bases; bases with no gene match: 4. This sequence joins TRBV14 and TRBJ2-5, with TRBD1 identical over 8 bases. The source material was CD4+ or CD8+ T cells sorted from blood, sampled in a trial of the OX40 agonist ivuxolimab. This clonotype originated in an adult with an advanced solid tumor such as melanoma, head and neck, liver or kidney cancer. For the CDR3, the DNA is TGTGCCAGCAGCGTAAACAGGGGGCAAGAGACCCAGTACTTC. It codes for CASSVNRGQETQYF.